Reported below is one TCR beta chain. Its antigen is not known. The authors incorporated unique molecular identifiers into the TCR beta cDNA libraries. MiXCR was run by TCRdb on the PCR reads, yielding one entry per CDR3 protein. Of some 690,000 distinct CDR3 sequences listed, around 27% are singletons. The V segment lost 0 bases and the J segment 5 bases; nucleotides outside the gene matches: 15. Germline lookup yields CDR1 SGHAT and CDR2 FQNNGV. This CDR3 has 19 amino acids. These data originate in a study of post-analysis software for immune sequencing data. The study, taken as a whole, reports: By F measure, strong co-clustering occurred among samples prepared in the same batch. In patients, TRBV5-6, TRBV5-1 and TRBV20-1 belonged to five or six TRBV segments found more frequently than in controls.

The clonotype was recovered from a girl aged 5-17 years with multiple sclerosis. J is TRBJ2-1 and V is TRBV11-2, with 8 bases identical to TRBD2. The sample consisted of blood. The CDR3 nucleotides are TGTGCCAGCAGCTTAGATCAAGTCAGTGCGGGAGGTTTAAACAATGAGCAGTTCTTC. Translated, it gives CASSLDQVSAGGLNNEQFF.